The rows below give T cell receptor beta chains drawn from one sample of a study of cytomegalovirus exposure and HLA in healthy donors. Clones were read by immunoSEQ multiplex PCR, and TCRdb kept only the in-frame ones, dropping some. The table has some 200,000 clones, 80% to 85% seen once; the top ten hold approximately 2.9%. Sequencing used PBMCs. The receptor source for this set is a woman under 30 in good health and CMV-seropositive. Both conserved end residues are part of each CDR3. D genes are given only for firm matches. Part of the rows lack a size; the others show once, few, many or a class for expanded clones.

j_call: TRBJ2-1; clone_size: .; v_call: TRBV5-5; cdr3_length: 14; d_call: .; cdr3_aa: CASSYRDIRDEQFF; cdr3_nt: TGTGCCAGCAGCTACCGGGACATCAGGGATGAGCAGTTCTTC
j_call: TRBJ2-2; clone_size: .; v_call: TRBV6-1; cdr3_length: 15; d_call: .; cdr3_aa: CASSVGRGNTGELFF; cdr3_nt: TGTGCCAGCAGCGTCGGACGGGGAAACACCGGGGAGCTGTTTTTT
j_call: TRBJ1-2; clone_size: .; v_call: TRBV11-2; cdr3_length: 14; d_call: TRBD1; cdr3_aa: CASSLVEQGIGYTF; cdr3_nt: TGTGCCAGCAGCTTAGTGGAACAGGGGATCGGCTACACCTTC
j_call: TRBJ1-1; clone_size: .; v_call: TRBV5-5; cdr3_length: 15; d_call: TRBD1; cdr3_aa: CASSSRTGMNTEAFF; cdr3_nt: TGTGCCAGCAGCTCTCGGACAGGGATGAACACTGAAGCTTTCTTT
j_call: TRBJ2-2; clone_size: .; v_call: TRBV5-4; cdr3_length: 16; d_call: .; cdr3_aa: CASSSQLGGTTGELFF; cdr3_nt: TGTGCCAGCAGCTCCCAACTGGGGGGAACCACCGGGGAGCTGTTTTTT
j_call: TRBJ1-5; clone_size: .; v_call: TRBV6-5; cdr3_length: 14; d_call: .; cdr3_aa: CASARDNSNQPQHF; cdr3_nt: TGTGCCAGCGCACGGGACAACTCGAATCAGCCCCAGCATTTT
j_call: TRBJ2-1; clone_size: few; v_call: TRBV15; cdr3_length: 16; d_call: TRBD1; cdr3_aa: CATSAQAGTGYNEQFF; cdr3_nt: TGTGCCACCAGCGCACAGGCCGGGACAGGGTACAATGAGCAGTTCTTC
j_call: TRBJ1-2; clone_size: .; v_call: TRBV7-9; cdr3_length: 15; d_call: TRBD1; cdr3_aa: CASSVMTGGADGYTF; cdr3_nt: TGTGCCAGCAGCGTAATGACAGGGGGAGCTGATGGCTACACCTTC
j_call: TRBJ1-1; clone_size: .; v_call: TRBV6-1; cdr3_length: 13; d_call: .; cdr3_aa: CASSEGTGTEAFF; cdr3_nt: TGTGCCAGCAGTGAAGGAACGGGCACTGAAGCTTTCTTT
j_call: TRBJ1-1; clone_size: .; v_call: TRBV5-4; cdr3_length: 16; d_call: .; cdr3_aa: CASSLAPQGRNTEAFF; cdr3_nt: TGTGCCAGCAGCTTGGCCCCCCAGGGAAGGAACACTGAAGCTTTCTTT
j_call: TRBJ2-2; clone_size: once; v_call: TRBV19; cdr3_length: 15; d_call: TRBD1; cdr3_aa: CASSLGQGVIGELFF; cdr3_nt: TGTGCCAGTAGTCTAGGACAGGGGGTAATCGGGGAGCTGTTTTTT
j_call: TRBJ2-1; clone_size: .; v_call: TRBV11-1; cdr3_length: 14; d_call: .; cdr3_aa: CASSPLSSYNEQFF; cdr3_nt: TGTGCCAGCAGCCCACTCTCATCCTACAATGAGCAGTTCTTC
j_call: TRBJ2-2; clone_size: .; v_call: TRBV19; cdr3_length: 15; d_call: TRBD2; cdr3_aa: CASSMPGTSTGELFF; cdr3_nt: TGTGCCAGTAGTATGCCCGGGACTAGTACCGGGGAGCTGTTTTTT
j_call: TRBJ1-1; clone_size: .; v_call: TRBV7-8; cdr3_length: 13; d_call: .; cdr3_aa: CASSSGSNTEAFF; cdr3_nt: TGTGCCAGCAGCTCAGGCAGTAACACTGAAGCTTTCTTT
j_call: TRBJ2-1; clone_size: .; v_call: TRBV18; cdr3_length: 11; d_call: .; cdr3_aa: CASSNSNEQFF; cdr3_nt: TGTGCCAGCTCCAACAGTAATGAGCAGTTCTTC
j_call: TRBJ2-7; clone_size: .; v_call: TRBV25-1; cdr3_length: 13; d_call: TRBD1; cdr3_aa: CASSTRDSYEQYF; cdr3_nt: TGTGCCAGCAGTACACGGGACAGCTACGAGCAGTACTTC
j_call: TRBJ2-3; clone_size: .; v_call: TRBV19; cdr3_length: 15; d_call: TRBD1; cdr3_aa: CASSPDRAGTDTQYF; cdr3_nt: TGTGCCAGTAGTCCAGACAGGGCGGGCACAGATACGCAGTATTTT
j_call: TRBJ1-1; clone_size: .; v_call: TRBV7-9; cdr3_length: 13; d_call: .; cdr3_aa: CASSLGGGTEAFF; cdr3_nt: TGTGCCAGCAGCTTAGGTGGGGGGACTGAAGCTTTCTTT
j_call: TRBJ2-2; clone_size: .; v_call: TRBV7-2; cdr3_length: 16; d_call: .; cdr3_aa: CASSNSTGENTRELFF; cdr3_nt: TGTGCCAGCAGTAACTCGACAGGAGAGAACACCAGGGAGCTGTTTTTT
j_call: TRBJ2-7; clone_size: .; v_call: TRBV5-1; cdr3_length: 13; d_call: .; cdr3_aa: CASSSGGRNEQYF; cdr3_nt: TGCGCCAGCAGCAGTGGGGGGAGGAACGAGCAGTACTTC
j_call: TRBJ1-1; clone_size: .; v_call: TRBV16; cdr3_length: 14; d_call: .; cdr3_aa: CASSQTTVNTEAFF; cdr3_nt: TGTGCCAGCAGCCAGACAACAGTAAACACTGAAGCTTTCTTT
j_call: TRBJ2-1; clone_size: .; v_call: TRBV13; cdr3_length: 11; d_call: .; cdr3_aa: CASSLSDEQFF; cdr3_nt: TGTGCCAGCAGCTTATCCGATGAGCAGTTCTTC
j_call: TRBJ2-1; clone_size: .; v_call: TRBV5-1; cdr3_length: 14; d_call: .; cdr3_aa: CASSSGLIYNEQFF; cdr3_nt: TGCGCCAGCAGCTCCGGACTTATTTACAATGAGCAGTTCTTC